Following are 3 T cell receptor delta chains from one sample sequenced in a study of delta chains in infants with herpesvirus infections. PBMC RNA was reverse transcribed using gamma-chain- and delta-chain-specific primers. TCRdb fed the RT-PCR reads into CATT to redo clone calling. In the table there are 2,000 to 3,000 delta-chain clones, 30% to 40% of which are singletons. The specimen was peripheral blood, collected at time point 4 of longitudinal follow-up. Source of these receptors: a human donor who was a Ugandan infant, either HIV-exposed or HIV-unexposed (not recorded which).

As regards this clone: A single base separates this from a much larger clone, so it may be a read error. Other DNA sequences from this sample encode an identical CDR3 as well. This chain joins TRDV3 and TRDJ2; 12 bases agree with TRDD3. Germline assignment: CDR1 TVYSNPD and CDR2 GDNSRS (reference sequence). The CDR3 totals 22 residues. The CDR3 DNA is TGTGCCTTTTCCGCCCTTCCCCAGGTTACTGGGGGATACTTCGTCGAGGCAGCACAACTCTTCTTC. Amino acids: CAFSALPQVTGGYFVEAAQLFF.

J is TRDJ1 and V is TRDV2; 11 bases fit TRDD3. This CDR3 region has 14 residues. Germline V gene lookup returns CDR1 GEAIGNYY and CDR2 EKD. J lost 5 bases, V lost 2 bases, and 3 bases had no gene match. The CDR3 spells CACDSWGIQDKLIF. Written as DNA, the CDR3 is TGTGCCTGTGACAGCTGGGGGATACAAGATAAACTCATCTTT.

To note about this clone: In the same sample, other DNA sequences code for this CDR3. The V call is TRDV2, the J call TRDJ3; 8 nucleotides agree with TRDD3. CDR1 is GEAIGNYY and CDR2 is EKD in the germline V gene. Unmatched junction bases numbered 7, after V lost 1 base and J lost 0 bases. CDR3 length: 19 residues. The CDR3 region is CACDTGWDTSSWDTRQMFF. The CDR3 DNA reads TGTGCCTGTGACACTGGGTGGGATACGAGCTCCTGGGACACCCGACAGATGTTTTTC.